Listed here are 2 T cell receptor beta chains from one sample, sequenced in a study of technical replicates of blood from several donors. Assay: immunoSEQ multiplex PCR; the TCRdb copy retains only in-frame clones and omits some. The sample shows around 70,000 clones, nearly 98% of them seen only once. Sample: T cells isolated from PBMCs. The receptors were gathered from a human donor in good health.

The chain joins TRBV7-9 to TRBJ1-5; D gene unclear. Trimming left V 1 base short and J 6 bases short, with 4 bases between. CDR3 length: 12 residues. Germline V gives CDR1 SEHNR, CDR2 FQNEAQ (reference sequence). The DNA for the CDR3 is TGTGCCAGCAGCTTAGGAGGTCAGCCCCAGCATTTT. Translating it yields CASSLGGQPQHF.

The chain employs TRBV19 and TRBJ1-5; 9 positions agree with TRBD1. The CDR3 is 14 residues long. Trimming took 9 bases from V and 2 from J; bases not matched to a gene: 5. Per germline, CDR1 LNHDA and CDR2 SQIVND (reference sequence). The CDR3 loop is CASSGQGRNQPQHF. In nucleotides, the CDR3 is TGTGCCAGCTCGGGACAGGGACGCAATCAGCCCCAGCATTTT.